This paragraph reports one T cell receptor (beta chain). Libraries were prepared by immunoSEQ multiplex PCR; TCRdb keeps only in-frame clonotypes and omits some of them. The sample comprises about 200,000 clones, roughly 88% of which are singletons, and roughly an eighth rests with the top ten. This specimen belongs to a study of blood T cell repertoires in COVID-19. Per germline, CDR1 LNHDA and CDR2 SQIVND (reference sequence). This CDR3 spans 15 amino acids. Trimming stripped 3 bases from V and 5 bases from J, with 16 bases between. Sample: peripheral blood. This clonotype was sampled from a human donor in a cohort sampled during active COVID-19. The chain employs TRBV19 and TRBJ1-1, with D possibly matching TRBD1 (6 bases). DNA for the CDR3: TGTGCCAGTAGTATCTCCGGGGGGCTGGGGACTGAAGCTTTCTTT. Its translation: CASSISGGLGTEAFF.